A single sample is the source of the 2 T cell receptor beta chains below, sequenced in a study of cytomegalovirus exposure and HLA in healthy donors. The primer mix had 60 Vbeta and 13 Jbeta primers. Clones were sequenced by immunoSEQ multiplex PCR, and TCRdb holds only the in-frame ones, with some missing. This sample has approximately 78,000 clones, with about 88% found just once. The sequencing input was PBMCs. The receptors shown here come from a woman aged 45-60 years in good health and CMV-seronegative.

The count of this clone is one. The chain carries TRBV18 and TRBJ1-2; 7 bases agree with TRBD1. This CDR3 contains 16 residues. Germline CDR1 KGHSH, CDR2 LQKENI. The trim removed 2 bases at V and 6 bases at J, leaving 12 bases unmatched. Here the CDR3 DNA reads TGTGCCAGCTCACCAATCTTCGGGACAGAAGGCAATGGCTACACCTTC. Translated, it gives CASSPIFGTEGNGYTF.

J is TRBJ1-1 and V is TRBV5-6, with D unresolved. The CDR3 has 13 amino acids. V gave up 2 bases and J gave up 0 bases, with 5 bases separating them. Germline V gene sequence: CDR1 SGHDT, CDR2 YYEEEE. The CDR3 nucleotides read TGTGCCAGCAGCTTTCGGGTGAACACTGAAGCTTTCTTT. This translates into CASSFRVNTEAFF.